The entry below describes one TCR beta chain. Its antigen is unidentified. This specimen belongs to a study of shared clonotypes between healthy human individuals. Regarding the study as a whole: Only blood underwent sampling, and tissue repertoires likely differ.

Germline CDR1 reads MNHNS; CDR2 reads SASEGT. This CDR3 contains 15 residues. V dropped 4 bases and J dropped 4 bases, with 14 bases sitting between them. Assay used: immunoSEQ multiplex PCR; TCRdb lists only in-frame clones, some missing. The data hold 2 million to 3 million clones, with more than 85% observed a single time. The sequenced sample consisted of naive CD4+ T cells from PBMCs. Regarding subset: CD45RA+ positively selected. The V and J genes are TRBV6-1 and TRBJ2-1; a weak D match, TRBD2 (6 bases). The origin of this receptor is a man aged 18 to 30 in good health. Some clones in this sample may be carry-over from other donors' samples. The chain's CDR3 is CASSGTSRIYNEQFF. The CDR3 DNA sequence: TGTGCCAGCAGTGGAACTAGCAGAATTTACAATGAGCAGTTCTTC.